This T cell receptor beta chain stems from a study of cytomegalovirus exposure and HLA in healthy donors. Study results and caveats: Later examination showed HLA-associated TCR beta chains had greater clonal expansion than equally common others.

The donors gave bone marrow, and they were healthy. Details on this clone: The antigen is unknown.

V was shortened by 2 bases and J by 9 bases, with 17 bases between the two germline ends. Germline CDR1 is ENHRY and CDR2 is SYGVKD. This CDR3 has 15 amino acids. PCR amplification relied on 60 Vbeta primers (plus 13 Jbeta primers). Clones were sequenced by immunoSEQ multiplex PCR, and TCRdb holds only the in-frame ones, with some missing. The sample records about 150,000 clones, about four fifths being singletons. Sequencing used PBMCs. The TCR originated in a woman between 50 and 59 years old in good health and CMV-seropositive. V usage is TRBV10-3 and J usage is TRBJ2-4; tentative D call: TRBD2 (6 bases). Written as DNA, the CDR3 is TGTGCCATCAGTGAGGTGAGGGGCGGGAACGGCATTCAGTACTTC. It encodes CAISEVRGGNGIQYF.